Below, 28 T cell receptor beta chains from the same sample are listed, as sequenced in a study of T-cell reconstitution after alpha-beta-depleted transplantation in children. Library preparation (for TCRbeta) was performed with unique molecular identifiers. TCRdb fed the PCR reads into MiXCR, producing one record per CDR3 protein. The sample has 700,000 or so distinct CDR3 sequences, around 14% seen once. This specimen consisted of PBMCs, obtained before TCRalphabeta/CD19-depleted stem cell transplant. These receptors all stem from a girl aged 2 to 9 with congenital amegakaryocytic thrombocytopenia, due to receive a stem cell transplant.

J is TRBJ2-7 and V is TRBV20-1; 14 bases line up with TRBD2. The CDR3 sequence is 15 residues long. CDR1 is DFQATT, CDR2 SNEGSKA, per germline (reference sequence). V was clipped by 4 bases and J by 6 bases; unmatched bases: 8. CDR3 residues: CSATGTSGSNGEQYF. The CDR3 DNA follows: TGCAGTGCTACCGGGACTAGCGGGAGCAATGGCGAGCAGTACTTC.

This clonotype was observed many times. The chain couples TRBV24-1 to TRBJ2-3; 7 bases match TRBD2. This CDR3 is built from 15 residues. J lost 0 bases, V lost 4 bases, and 3 bases had no gene match. The germline V gene has CDR1 KGHDR and CDR2 SFDVKD. DNA for the CDR3: TGTGCCACCAGTGAAGGGACTACTAGCACAGATACGCAGTATTTT. This translates into CATSEGTTSTDTQYF.

Only a few counts were recorded for this clonotype. The chain has TRBV20-1 and TRBJ1-2, with a tentative D call TRBD1 (5 bases). Germline loops: CDR1 DFQATT, CDR2 SNEGSKA (reference sequence). The CDR3 contains 19 residues. V lost 2 bases and J 4 bases, leaving 29 bases between the germline ends. The CDR3 coding sequence is TGCAGTGCTAGAACAGCTCACCGGGACTTCAGAGATCTCCTCTATGGCTACACCTTC. It yields the protein CSARTAHRDFRDLLYGYTF.

The CDR3 here is CAGLSGPGLSTDTQYF. Here the CDR3 DNA reads TGTGCCGGACTTTCGGGACCCGGACTGAGCACAGATACGCAGTATTTT. V and J are TRBV30 and TRBJ2-3; D may be TRBD1 or TRBD2 (5 bases each). Trimming shortened V by 8 bases and J by 0 bases, and 21 bases separated the two germline ends. CDR1 is GTSNPN and CDR2 is SVGIG in the germline V gene (reference sequence). This CDR3 comprises 16 residues. The entire variable domain, with the rest obtained from reference TRBV30 and TRBJ2-3, is as follows: SQTIHQWPATLVQPVGSPLSLECTVEGTSNPNLYWYRQAAGRGLQLLFYSVGIGQISSEVPQNLSASRPQDRQFILSSKKLLLSDSGFYLCAGLSGPGLSTDTQYFGPGTRLTVL.

The table lists this clonotype with a few counts. This chain uses TRBV5-1 with TRBJ2-7; possibly TRBD1 or TRBD2 for D (5 bases each). This CDR3 is 15 amino acids long. V gave up 4 bases and J gave up 3 bases, with 17 bases separating them. Germline-derived CDR1 and CDR2 are SGHRS and YFSETQ. CDR3: CASSPRDHNVYEQYF. Written as DNA, the CDR3 is TGCGCCAGCAGCCCCCGGGACCATAATGTCTACGAGCAGTACTTC.

This chain joins TRBV12-3 or TRBV12-4 and TRBJ2-7, with 7 bases that match TRBD1. The V segment lost 6 bases and the J segment 1 base; nucleotides outside the gene matches: 6. The CDR3 consists of 14 residues. The CDR3 coding sequence is TGTGCCAGCAGATCTGCAGGGGGTTCCTACGAGCAGTACTTC. It is translated as CASRSAGGSYEQYF.

This clonotype was picked up a small number of times. The rearrangement joins TRBV29-1 to TRBJ2-1; possible D gene TRBD1, 5 bases. The CDR3 is 16 residues long. Trimming pared 0 bases from V and 6 bases from J, leaving 18 bases between. Germline values: CDR1 SQVTM, CDR2 ANQGSEA. DNA of the CDR3: TGCAGCGTTGAAGATCCAGGGTCCCGGACCGCCAATGAGCAGTTCTTC. This sequence encodes CSVEDPGSRTANEQFF.

This clonotype was seen repeatedly, ten times or more. The chain links TRBV5-1 to TRBJ1-2; D is unclear. This CDR3 region has 12 residues. Germline V gene sequence: CDR1 SGHRS, CDR2 YFSETQ. V lost 0 bases to trimming and J lost 7 bases, with 7 bases between them. CDR3 region: CASSLEWGGYTF. The CDR3 nucleotides are TGCGCCAGCAGCTTGGAATGGGGTGGCTACACCTTC.

This clonotype was observed at least ten times. The chain employs TRBV20-1 and TRBJ2-3; perhaps TRBD1 as D (5 bases). The germline V gene encodes CDR1 DFQATT and CDR2 SNEGSKA (reference sequence). The V end was cut by 2 bases, the J end by 2 bases, with 14 bases between. The CDR3 runs 15 residues. DNA for the CDR3: TGCAGTGCTAGATTCTTAGGGGTTGACACAGATACGCAGTATTTT. Translating it yields CSARFLGVDTDTQYF.

This clonotype was counted a few times. The V gene is TRBV5-1, the J gene TRBJ2-7; 12 bases are shared with TRBD2. The CDR3 contains 16 residues. Germline loops: CDR1 SGHRS, CDR2 YFSETQ. Unmatched junction bases numbered 7, after V lost 3 bases and J lost 3 bases. The CDR3: CASSSTSGRINYEQYF. CDR3 bases: TGCGCCAGCAGCTCTACTAGCGGGAGGATAAACTACGAGCAGTACTTC.

The chain joins TRBV20-1 to TRBJ2-7, with 8 nucleotides matching TRBD1. Germline trimming cut 5 bases from V and 4 bases from J; bases unmatched to any gene: 7. The CDR3 length is 13 residues. Germline assignment: CDR1 DFQATT and CDR2 SNEGSKA (reference sequence). This chain's CDR3 is CSALDRGPYEQYF. CDR3 nucleotides: TGCAGTGCTCTAGACAGGGGACCTTACGAGCAGTACTTC.

This clonotype was observed a handful of times. The chain uses TRBV5-8 and TRBJ2-7, with TRBD2 identical over 7 bases. CDR1 SGHTS and CDR2 YDEGEE come from the germline V gene. V dropped 0 bases and J dropped 3; count of bases not matched to a gene: 9. CDR3 length equals 16 residues. CDR3 amino acids: CASSLGPASGSYEQYF. The CDR3 bases are TGTGCCAGCAGCTTGGGCCCGGCTAGCGGCAGCTACGAGCAGTACTTC.

This clonotype occurred many times. The V and J genes are TRBV5-1 and TRBJ2-1; 12 bases agree with TRBD2. CDR1 SGHRS and CDR2 YFSETQ come from the germline V gene. V lost 0 bases to trimming and J lost 7 bases; unmatched junction nucleotides: 5. The CDR3 contains 16 residues. In DNA, the CDR3 is TGCGCCAGCAGCTTGGGTACTAGCGGGAGGTGGAATGAGCAGTTCTTC. Translated: CASSLGTSGRWNEQFF.

The chain carries TRBV12-3 or TRBV12-4 and TRBJ2-3, with 8 bases aligning to TRBD2. CDR3 length: 13 amino acids. The V and J ends lost 5 bases and 10 bases, in that order; junction bases with no gene match: 8. The CDR3 sequence: CASSLGLGSAQYF. CDR3 coding DNA: TGTGCCAGCAGTCTGGGACTAGGTTCGGCGCAGTATTTT.

CDR3 DNA sequence: TGTGCCAGCTCACCGGCTAGCGGGAGTACAGATACGCAGTATTTT. Encoded protein: CASSPASGSTDTQYF. The chain employs TRBV18 and TRBJ2-3; 10 positions agree with TRBD2. J was trimmed by 3 bases and V by 3 bases; bases with no gene match: 3. The CDR3 has 15 residues. Germline V gives CDR1 KGHSH, CDR2 LQKENI.

This clonotype turned up a few times. The V call is TRBV4-1, the J call TRBJ1-1; TRBD1 aligns across 7 bases. Germline loops: CDR1 MGHRA, CDR2 YSYEKL. V shed 0 bases, J shed 4 bases, and the junction held 11 bases outside the gene matches. This CDR3 spans 17 amino acids. CDR3 residues: CASSQDRRGQSRTEAFF. CDR3 nucleotide sequence: TGCGCCAGCAGCCAAGATCGTAGGGGACAGTCTCGCACTGAAGCTTTCTTT.

There are many counts of this clonotype. V and J are TRBV18 and TRBJ2-5; 13 bases line up with TRBD2. Germline assignment: CDR1 KGHSH and CDR2 LQKENI. Losses at the gene ends were 3 bases for V and 1 base for J; bases not matched to a gene: 5. CDR3 size: 17 residues. The CDR3 DNA follows: TGTGCCAGCTCACCTCGGACTAGCGGGAGTACCCAAGAGACCCAGTACTTC. This gives the protein CASSPRTSGSTQETQYF.

This clonotype was seen only a few times. The CDR3 sequence: CSARLAGFDSETQYF. CDR3 bases: TGCAGTGCTAGACTGGCAGGGTTCGACTCAGAGACCCAGTACTTC. This chain uses TRBV20-1 with TRBJ2-5, with TRBD1 as a possible D gene (5 bases). CDR1 is DFQATT and CDR2 is SNEGSKA in the germline V gene (reference sequence). The CDR3 loop spans 15 amino acids. V was trimmed by 2 bases and J by 4 bases, leaving 17 bases between them.

This clonotype has at least ten counts. The V gene is TRBV28, the J gene TRBJ2-7; D assignment may be TRBD1 or TRBD2 (6 bases each). CDR1 is MDHEN and CDR2 is SYDVKM in the germline V gene. The V gene lost 8 bases and the J gene lost 3 bases, with 11 bases spanning the gap. The CDR3 has 12 residues. The CDR3 sequence: CASRRGIYEQYF. CDR3 DNA sequence: TGTGCCAGCCGGAGGGGGATCTACGAGCAGTACTTC.

This clonotype was seen ten or more times. CDR3 DNA sequence: TGCGCCAGCAGCTTGTTGGGGGGGGAGCAGTACTTC. It specifies CASSLLGGEQYF. V usage is TRBV5-1 and J usage is TRBJ2-7; 7 nucleotides line up with TRBD2. The trim removed 1 base at V and 7 bases at J, leaving 2 bases unmatched. CDR1 and CDR2 from the germline V gene are SGHRS and YFSETQ. This CDR3 spans 12 amino acids.

This clonotype has a count of ten or more. The chain is built from TRBV27 and TRBJ2-7; 13 bases line up with TRBD2. CDR1 and CDR2 from the germline V gene are MNHEY and SMNVEV (reference sequence). Trimming cost V 2 bases and J 5 bases; bases outside gene matches: 3. CDR3 length: 15 residues. The CDR3 spells CASSLRGLAGHEQYF. The CDR3 region has the DNA TGTGCCAGCAGTTTACGGGGACTAGCGGGACACGAGCAGTACTTC.

This clonotype was picked up many times. The genes are TRBV15 and TRBJ2-2, with 10 nucleotides matching TRBD2. After removal of 5 bases from V and 9 bases from J, the junction contained 9 bases not matched to a gene. This CDR3 is built from 15 residues. The germline CDR1 and CDR2 sequences are LNHNV and YYDKDF (reference sequence). CDR3 nucleotide sequence: TGTGCCACCAGCCCGGCTAGCGGGAGTTCGTGGGAGCTGTTTTTT. It is translated as CATSPASGSSWELFF.

In this sample, this clonotype turned up many times. This chain uses TRBV20-1 with TRBJ2-3; D is uncertain. The germline gives CDR1 DFQATT, CDR2 SNEGSKA (reference sequence). The length of the CDR3 is 14 residues. V gave up 8 bases and J gave up 5 bases, with 20 bases separating them. CDR3: CSPKALPAKDTQYF. Written as DNA, the CDR3 is TGCAGTCCCAAGGCCCTCCCAGCTAAAGATACGCAGTATTTT.

The chain combines TRBV29-1 with TRBJ1-2, with TRBD1 matching 7 bases. Germline V gives CDR1 SQVTM, CDR2 ANQGSEA. This CDR3 has 14 residues. J lost 5 bases, V lost 0 bases, and 6 bases had no gene match. The CDR3 protein is CSVEDRQGGYGYTF. The CDR3 DNA reads as TGCAGCGTTGAAGACCGACAGGGCGGGTATGGCTACACCTTC.

This clonotype showed up many times. The CDR3 sequence: CASSPDGDEQFF. As DNA, the CDR3 is TGTGCCAGCAGTCCAGATGGCGATGAGCAGTTCTTC. The chain couples TRBV27 to TRBJ2-1; no clear D. From germline, CDR1 is MNHEY and CDR2 SMNVEV (reference sequence). This CDR3 region has 12 residues. V gave up 5 bases and J gave up 8 bases, with 10 bases separating them.

The gene calls are TRBV5-1 and TRBJ2-5, with a tentative D call TRBD1 (5 bases). Per the germline V gene, CDR1 is SGHRS and CDR2 is YFSETQ. Trimming took 7 bases from V and 5 from J, leaving 21 bases between them. The CDR3 contains 15 residues. CDR3 loop: CASGKLTGTRETQYF. DNA for the CDR3: TGCGCCAGCGGAAAACTAACAGGAACTCGGGAGACCCAGTACTTC.

Ten or more counts support this clonotype. V gene TRBV27 combines with J gene TRBJ2-7; 7 bases are a match to TRBD2. This CDR3 region has 15 residues. CDR1 and CDR2 from the germline V gene are MNHEY and SMNVEV (reference sequence). After removal of 3 bases from V and 6 bases from J, the junction contained 11 bases not matched to a gene. CDR3 nucleotide sequence: TGTGCCAGCAGTTTCGGCGGGAGTGGTGGGGGCGAGCAGTACTTC. Translation gives CASSFGGSGGGEQYF.

The chain couples TRBV12-3 or TRBV12-4 to TRBJ2-7, with no clear D. V gave up 10 bases and J gave up 0 bases, with 13 bases separating them. The CDR3 extends over 13 amino acids. CDR3 nucleotide sequence: TGTGCCACCGGCCCCAAGTTCTCCTACGAGCAGTACTTC. Protein sequence: CATGPKFSYEQYF.